The clone carrying this TCR beta chain was detected ten times or more. This sample stems from a study of CD8+CD57+ T cells in acquired aplastic anemia. Researchers used genomic DNA as the template to profile TCR beta VDJ and CDR3. One entry per CDR3 protein, called by TCRdb with MiXCR from the reads. The sample has a few hundred thousand distinct CDR3 sequences, approximately 35% seen once; the top ten hold 1.1%. Trimming cost V 7 bases and J 8 bases; bases outside gene matches: 12. Germline CDR1 SGHTA, CDR2 FQGNSA. The CDR3 runs to 14 residues. This clonotype originated in a human donor in good health, serving as a control. The sample was sorted CD4+, CD8+, or CD8+CD57+ T cells (not recorded which) from PBMCs. V and J are TRBV7-2 and TRBJ1-2; 8 nucleotides match TRBD1. CDR3 DNA sequence: TGTGCCAGCAACAAGGACAGGGCCCAAGCCGGCTACACCTTC. It translates to CASNKDRAQAGYTF.